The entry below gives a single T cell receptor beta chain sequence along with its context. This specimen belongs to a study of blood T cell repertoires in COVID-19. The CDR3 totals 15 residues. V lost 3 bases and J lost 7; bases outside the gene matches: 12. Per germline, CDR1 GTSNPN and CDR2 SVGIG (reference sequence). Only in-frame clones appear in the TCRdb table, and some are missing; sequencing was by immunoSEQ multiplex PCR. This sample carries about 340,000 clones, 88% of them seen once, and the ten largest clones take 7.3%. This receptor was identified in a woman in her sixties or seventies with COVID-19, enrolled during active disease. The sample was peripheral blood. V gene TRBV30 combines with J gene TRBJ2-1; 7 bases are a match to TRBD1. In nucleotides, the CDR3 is TGTGCCTGGAGAGATACAGGGGTGAATGGTAATGAGCAGTTCTTC. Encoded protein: CAWRDTGVNGNEQFF. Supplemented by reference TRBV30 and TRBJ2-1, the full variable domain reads SQTIHQWPATLVQPVGSPLSLECTVEGTSNPNLYWYRQAAGRGLQLLFYSVGIGQISSEVPQNLSASRPQDRQFILSSKKLLLSDSGFYLCAWRDTGVNGNEQFFGPGTRLTVL.